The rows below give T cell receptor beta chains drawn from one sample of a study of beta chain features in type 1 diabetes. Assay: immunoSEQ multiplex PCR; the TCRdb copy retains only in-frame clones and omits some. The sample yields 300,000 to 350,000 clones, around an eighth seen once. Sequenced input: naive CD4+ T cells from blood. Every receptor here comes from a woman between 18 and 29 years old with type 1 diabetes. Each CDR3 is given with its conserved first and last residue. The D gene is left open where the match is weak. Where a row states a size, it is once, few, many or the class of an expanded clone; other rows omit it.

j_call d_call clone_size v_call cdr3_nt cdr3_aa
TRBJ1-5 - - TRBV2 TGTGCCAGCAGTGAGGGCGGGTTCTGGCAGCCCCAGCATTTT CASSEGGFWQPQHF
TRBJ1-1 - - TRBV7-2 TGTGCCAGCAGCGCTGGGAGGGTGAACACTGAAGCTTTCTTT CASSAGRVNTEAFF
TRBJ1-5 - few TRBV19 TGTGCCAGTGCAGGGGCTAATCAGCCCCAGCATTTT CASAGANQPQHF
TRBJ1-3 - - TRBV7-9 TGTGCCAGCAGCTTAGGGATCAACAGGGACTCTGGAAACACCATATATTTT CASSLGINRDSGNTIYF
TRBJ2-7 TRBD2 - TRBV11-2 TGTGCCAGCAGCTCACAACTCGGTAGCGGGAGTTTCTACGAGCAGTACTTC CASSSQLGSGSFYEQYF
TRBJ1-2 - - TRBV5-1 TGCGCCAGCAGCTTGGCACAGGAATATGGCTACACCTTC CASSLAQEYGYTF
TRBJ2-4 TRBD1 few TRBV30 TGTGCTTCGGACAGGGTCAGGAACATTCAGTACTTC CASDRVRNIQYF
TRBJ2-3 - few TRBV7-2 TGTGCCAGCAGCTTAGCGCGGAGCACAGATACGCAGTATTTT CASSLARSTDTQYF
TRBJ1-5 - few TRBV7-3 TGTGCCAGCAGCTCCGACATCAATCAGCCCCAGCATTTT CASSSDINQPQHF
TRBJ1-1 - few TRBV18 TGTGCCAGCTCACCAACGGTCGAGCGTCCGGGGACTGAAGCTTTCTTT CASSPTVERPGTEAFF
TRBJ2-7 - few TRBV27 TGTGCCAGCAGTTTATCGATGGCCGGGACTCCCGACAGAAAGCAGTACTTC CASSLSMAGTPDRKQYF
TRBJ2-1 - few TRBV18 TGTGCCAGCTCACCGCCCGGAGCTTCAGCGGGCCCTTACAATGAGCAGTTCTTC CASSPPGASAGPYNEQFF
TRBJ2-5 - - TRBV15 TGTGCCACCAGCGTAGGGGATCAAGAGACCCAGTACTTC CATSVGDQETQYF
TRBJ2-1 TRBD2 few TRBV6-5 TGTGCCAGCGCCTTAGCGGGTACCTACAATGAGCAGTTCTTC CASALAGTYNEQFF
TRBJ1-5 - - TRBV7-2 TGTGCCAGCAGCATGGGGGGGTATCGCAATCAGCCCCAGCATTTT CASSMGGYRNQPQHF
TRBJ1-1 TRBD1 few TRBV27 TGTGCCACAGGGGGGAGGCCGACTGAAGCTTTCTTT CATGGRPTEAFF
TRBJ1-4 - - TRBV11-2 TGTGCCAGCAGCTTAGGCAGGGTGCGTGAAAAACTGTTTTTT CASSLGRVREKLFF
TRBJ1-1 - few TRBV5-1 TGCGCCAGCAGCTTCACGGGGGAGGGCACTGAAGCTTTCTTT CASSFTGEGTEAFF